The 10 T cell receptor beta chains in this list originate from one sample, sequenced in a study of T cells in Graves' hyperthyroidism and ophthalmopathy (dated by TCRdb to the late 2010s). The library was generated by multiplex PCR. This sample was sequenced with an Illumina HiSeq 2000. The TCR beta CDR3 regions were amplified from the RNA transcripts. A first-round RT-PCR of the TCR CDR3 used the HTBI primer set with the Qiagen OneStep RT-PCR kit. In TCRdb, the public reads were trimmed at Q25 with fastp and aligned with MiXCR, with productive beta chains retained. Each entry merges the rows of one CDR3 protein and shows their most common DNA and genes. This sample holds some 490,000 distinct CDR3 sequences; around a fifth were observed only once. The leading ten clones occupy about half of the sample. The sequenced material came from blood. The receptor source for this set is a woman aged 70 to 79 with Graves' ophthalmopathy.

This chain connects TRBV11-2 to TRBJ2-7, with D perhaps TRBD1 (5 bases). CDR1 SGHAT and CDR2 FQNNGV come from the germline V gene. The CDR3 extends over 15 amino acids. The V end was cut by 5 bases, the J end by 0 bases, with 14 bases between. The CDR3 reads CASSQGAGRSYEQYF. CDR3 DNA sequence: TGTGCCAGCAGCCAGGGTGCCGGCCGCTCCTACGAGCAGTACTTC.

The sample holds a few counts of this clonotype. The chain is built from TRBV6-5 and TRBJ2-1; D not resolved. The CDR3 runs 12 residues. Germline values: CDR1 MNHEY, CDR2 SVGAGI. V was pared by 2 bases and J by 8 bases, with 7 bases between. In nucleotides, the CDR3 is TGTGCCAGCAGTTACACGGCCGATGAGCAGTTCTTC. It codes for CASSYTADEQFF.

This clonotype was observed a handful of times. V and J are TRBV7-2 and TRBJ1-3, with 12 bases that match TRBD1. The CDR3 runs to 16 residues. Unmatched junction bases numbered 6, after V lost 5 bases and J lost 4 bases. Germline V gives CDR1 SGHTA, CDR2 FQGNSA. This CDR3 is CASSRSGTGGGNTIYF. The CDR3 nucleotides read TGTGCCAGCAGCCGATCCGGGACAGGGGGCGGAAACACCATATATTTT.

The chain recombines TRBV6-1 with TRBJ1-5; D unresolved. Germline-derived CDR1 and CDR2 are MNHNS and SASEGT. The CDR3 spans 14 residues. V was clipped by 8 bases and J by 5 bases, with 16 bases between them. The CDR3 loop is CASQSQTLYQPQHF. The CDR3 DNA is TGTGCCAGCCAATCCCAGACACTCTATCAGCCCCAGCATTTT.

There are a few counts of this clonotype. The chain uses TRBV6-2 or TRBV6-3 and TRBJ2-7; D call uncertain. The CDR3 runs 14 residues. Trimming took 2 bases from V and 2 from J, leaving 10 bases between them. Germline assignment: CDR1 MNHEY and CDR2 SVGEGT. The DNA for the CDR3 is TGTGCCAGCAGTTACGCGCTCGTTACCTACGAGCAGTACTTC. It specifies CASSYALVTYEQYF.

The chain combines TRBV27 with TRBJ1-1; no clear D gene. This CDR3 has 13 amino acids. V lost 8 bases and J 1 base, leaving 11 bases between the germline ends. Germline assignment: CDR1 MNHEY and CDR2 SMNVEV (reference sequence). In DNA form, the CDR3 reads TGTGCCAGCTGCCCCTGGGGGAACACTGAAGCTTTCTTT. This encodes CASCPWGNTEAFF.

The CDR3 reads CASSQEHGGELFF. The CDR3 coding sequence is TGTGCCAGCAGCCAAGAACATGGCGGGGAGCTGTTTTTT. The rearrangement uses TRBV3-1 and TRBJ2-2, with no clear D. The CDR3 has 13 amino acids. Trimming removed 0 bases at V and 7 bases at J, with 6 bases between. The germline gives CDR1 LGHDT, CDR2 YNNKEL (reference sequence).

This clonotype was recorded a few times. The chain joins TRBV19 to TRBJ2-2; D unresolved. Germline V gene sequence: CDR1 LNHDA, CDR2 SQIVND (reference sequence). V dropped 3 bases and J dropped 3 bases, with 5 bases sitting between them. The CDR3 runs 13 residues. The CDR3 spells CASSIWDTGELFF. The CDR3 DNA reads TGTGCCAGTAGTATTTGGGACACCGGGGAGCTGTTTTTT.

The chain links TRBV5-1 to TRBJ2-7; tentatively, D is TRBD2 (6 bases). This CDR3 has 16 amino acids. The germline V gene has CDR1 SGHRS and CDR2 YFSETQ. The V gene lost 2 bases and the J gene lost 5 bases, with 20 bases spanning the gap. CDR3 sequence: CASSFGGTYGYDEQYF. In DNA form, the CDR3 reads TGCGCCAGCAGCTTCGGAGGGACCTACGGCTACGACGAGCAGTACTTC.

This clonotype was counted ten times or more. This chain uses TRBV6-1 with TRBJ2-7; 10 bases are shared with TRBD1. Germline CDR1 MNHNS, CDR2 SASEGT. V gave up 6 bases and J gave up 0 bases; unmatched junction bases: 5. This CDR3 is built from 15 residues. In DNA, the CDR3 is TGTGCCAGCAGGACAGGGGGCGAGAACTCCTACGAGCAGTACTTC. Its translation is CASRTGGENSYEQYF.